This T cell receptor (beta chain) stems from a study of blood T cell repertoires in COVID-19. Background on the study: T cells, B-cell-depleted T cells, or PBMCs supplied cDNA or gDNA.

This clone was observed a single time. The germline gives CDR1 LNHDA, CDR2 SQIVND (reference sequence). The CDR3 has 12 residues. The J segment lost 15 bases and the V segment lost 5 bases, leaving 8 bases of the junction unmatched. During active infection, Seattle patients enrolled and were then monitored through disease. Produced via immunoSEQ multiplex PCR; TCRdb's table is partial and in-frame only. The sample shows about 150,000 clones, 84% of them seen only once. The chain joins TRBV19 to TRBJ2-4; 9 positions agree with TRBD1. The sequence came from an elderly woman with COVID-19, enrolled during active disease. The sequencing sample was made of peripheral blood. CDR3 sequence: CASSPRDRALYF. CDR3 bases: TGTGCCAGTAGTCCCCGGGACAGGGCTTTGTACTTC.